This entry lists 30 T cell receptor beta chains sequenced from one sample in a study of CD8 T cells in ankylosing spondylitis. TCRdb redid the calling of the 5' RACE reads with MiXCR, one entry per CDR3 protein. Of some 200,000 distinct CDR3 sequences listed, around 13% are singletons. Specimen: blood, either unsorted or a sorted T cell fraction (not recorded which). These receptors came from a male donor with ankylosing spondylitis or in good health (not recorded which).

The chain joins TRBV14 to TRBJ2-2; 10 nucleotides match TRBD1. The junction had 2 bases not matched to a gene; V was cut back by 1 base and J by 6 bases. Germline values: CDR1 SGHDN, CDR2 FVKESK. The CDR3 consists of 15 residues. The DNA for the CDR3 is TGTGCCAGCAGCCAAGGGACAGGGGGGTCCGGGGAGCTGTTTTTT. This encodes CASSQGTGGSGELFF.

The chain combines TRBV7-9 with TRBJ1-5, with D possibly matching TRBD1 (5 bases). Germline V gene data show CDR1 as SEHNR and CDR2 as FQNEAQ (reference sequence). The CDR3 is made up of 13 amino acids. Trimming shortened V by 5 bases and J by 7 bases, and 12 bases separated the two germline ends. Written as DNA, the CDR3 is TGTGCCAGCAGCAGGGGCTCGGAACAGCCCCAGCATTTT. It translates to CASSRGSEQPQHF.

The rearrangement joins TRBV7-2 to TRBJ2-5; TRBD1 or TRBD2 may be the D gene (6 bases each). Germline values: CDR1 SGHTA, CDR2 FQGNSA. The CDR3 totals 15 residues. Trimming stripped 5 bases from V and 1 base from J, with 14 bases between. The chain's CDR3 is CASSTGTLIQETQYF. CDR3 DNA sequence: TGTGCCAGCAGCACAGGGACTCTTATCCAAGAGACCCAGTACTTC.

This clonotype is judged medium-sized (0.01 to 0.1%). V gene TRBV6-4 combines with J gene TRBJ2-3, with 11 bases that match TRBD2. Germline CDR1 MRHNA, CDR2 SNTAGT. This CDR3 region has 15 residues. Losses at the gene ends were 3 bases for V and 1 base for J; bases not matched to a gene: 0. In nucleotides, the CDR3 is TGTGCCAGCAGTGAGACTAGCGGGGGCACAGATACGCAGTATTTT. Translating gives CASSETSGGTDTQYF.

This clonotype was observed many times. This rearrangement joins TRBV27 to TRBJ2-7; 10 nucleotides line up with TRBD1. J was trimmed by 7 bases and V by 7 bases; bases with no gene match: 10. Per the germline V gene, CDR1 is MNHEY and CDR2 is SMNVEV (reference sequence). This CDR3 has 14 residues. DNA of the CDR3: TGTGCCAGCACCCTGCGACAGGGGGCGATGGAGCAGTACTTC. Protein product: CASTLRQGAMEQYF.

This clonotype was detected a few times. This chain uses TRBV4-1 with TRBJ2-1; maybe TRBD2 (6 bases). The length of the CDR3 is 17 residues. V shed 1 base and J shed 3 bases, with 16 bases lying between them. Germline V CDR1 and CDR2: MGHRA, YSYEKL. The CDR3: CASSQAPGEDVYNEQFF. CDR3 in DNA: TGCGCCAGCAGCCAAGCCCCCGGGGAGGACGTCTACAATGAGCAGTTCTTC.

The chain couples TRBV2 to TRBJ1-2, with D perhaps TRBD1 (5 bases). The CDR3 has 16 amino acids. V lost 11 bases and J lost 3, with 25 bases in between. CDR1 SNHLY and CDR2 FYNNEI come from the germline V gene. This chain's CDR3 is CAQQGEVRGHDYGYTF. The CDR3 coding sequence is TGTGCCCAGCAAGGGGAGGTGAGGGGCCACGACTATGGCTACACCTTC.

This clonotype was picked up one time. V and J are TRBV2 and TRBJ1-1, with D perhaps TRBD1 (5 bases). This CDR3 comprises 13 residues. Germline V lookup: CDR1 SNHLY, CDR2 FYNNEI. V lost 0 bases and J lost 10, with 12 bases in between. This chain's CDR3 is CASSEAGAEGAFF. For the CDR3, the DNA is TGTGCCAGCAGTGAAGCAGGGGCGGAGGGAGCTTTCTTT.

The rearrangement uses TRBV27 and TRBJ2-2; 14 bases agree with TRBD2. The CDR3 covers 20 residues. V lost 6 bases to trimming and J lost 4 bases; unmatched junction nucleotides: 16. Germline V gene lookup returns CDR1 MNHEY and CDR2 SMNVEV (reference sequence). This CDR3 is CASRRDYVTSGGVGTGELFF. Written as DNA, the CDR3 is TGTGCCAGCAGGCGAGATTACGTGACTAGCGGGGGGGTGGGCACCGGGGAGCTGTTTTTT.

This clonotype turned up a few times. The chain is built from TRBV5-1 and TRBJ2-3; possible D gene TRBD1, 6 bases. CDR1 is SGHRS and CDR2 is YFSETQ in the germline V gene. The CDR3 spans 17 residues. Trimming cost V 5 bases and J 0 bases, with 19 bases left between them. CDR3 DNA sequence: TGCGCCAGCAGGTTCACGGACAGTCCCTCTAGCACAGATACGCAGTATTTT. Protein product: CASRFTDSPSSTDTQYF.

This clonotype turned up a few times. This rearrangement joins TRBV15 to TRBJ2-1; 7 nucleotides match TRBD1. J gave up 2 bases and V 2 bases, and 6 bases lay outside the gene matches. From germline, CDR1 is LNHNV and CDR2 YYDKDF (reference sequence). The CDR3 loop spans 16 amino acids. The CDR3 region has the DNA TGTGCCACCAGCAGACTCGGGACAGACCCCTACAATGAGCAGTTCTTC. It yields the protein CATSRLGTDPYNEQFF.

Only a few counts were recorded for this clonotype. The chain combines TRBV6-5 with TRBJ2-7; D unresolved. The CDR3 runs to 14 residues. V dropped 2 bases and J dropped 0 bases, with 8 bases sitting between them. Germline V gene data show CDR1 as MNHEY and CDR2 as SVGAGI. The CDR3 reads CASSYTPGSYEQYF. As DNA, the CDR3 is TGTGCCAGCAGTTACACCCCGGGCTCCTACGAGCAGTACTTC.

The chain combines TRBV6-1 with TRBJ2-2; 8 nucleotides line up with TRBD1. CDR1 is MNHNS, CDR2 SASEGT, per germline. This CDR3 contains 16 residues. The ends lost 6 bases at V and 2 bases at J; junction bases unmatched: 8. CDR3 DNA sequence: TGTGCCAGCAGCCCCGAAGGACAGGGTAACACCGGGGAGCTGTTTTTT. It codes for CASSPEGQGNTGELFF.

This clonotype was counted ten times or more. The chain carries TRBV5-1 and TRBJ2-7; perhaps TRBD2 as D (5 bases). CDR1 SGHRS and CDR2 YFSETQ come from the germline V gene. The CDR3 sequence is 15 residues long. Trimming pared 3 bases from V and 3 bases from J, leaving 16 bases between. For the CDR3, the DNA is TGCGCCAGCAGCTACCCCGGGATGGCCCTCTACGAGCAGTACTTC. Translating it yields CASSYPGMALYEQYF.

This clonotype occurred many times. The gene calls are TRBV7-9 and TRBJ2-7; tentatively, D is TRBD1 (6 bases). Germline V gene data show CDR1 as SEHNR and CDR2 as FQNEAQ (reference sequence). V lost 4 bases and J 7 bases, leaving 11 bases between the germline ends. The CDR3 consists of 12 residues. This CDR3 is CASSSTGQEQYF. The CDR3 region has the DNA TGTGCCAGCAGCTCTACAGGGCAGGAGCAGTACTTC.

This clonotype was counted a few times. The rearrangement uses TRBV25-1 and TRBJ1-5; tentatively, D is TRBD1 (6 bases). The V end was cut by 3 bases, the J end by 4 bases, with 13 bases between. The CDR3 is 15 residues long. Looked up from germline, CDR1 is MGHDK and CDR2 is SYGVNS. In DNA, the CDR3 is TGTGCCAGCAGTGAGTCGGACAGCCCGAATCAGCCCCAGCATTTT. This sequence encodes CASSESDSPNQPQHF.

The rearrangement links TRBV27 to TRBJ2-7; 7 bases fit TRBD1. Germline lookup yields CDR1 MNHEY and CDR2 SMNVEV (reference sequence). This CDR3 has 16 amino acids. The junction had 12 bases not matched to a gene; V was cut back by 5 bases and J by 2 bases. The CDR3 loop reads CASSHNRDSSTYEQYF. The DNA of the CDR3 is TGTGCCAGCAGTCACAACCGGGACAGCTCCACCTACGAGCAGTACTTC.

The genes are TRBV5-1 and TRBJ2-1; TRBD2 matches at 10 bases. The V segment lost 7 bases and the J segment 8 bases; nucleotides outside the gene matches: 9. The CDR3 length is 14 residues. Germline CDR1 reads SGHRS; CDR2 reads YFSETQ. The CDR3 spells CASGRLAGADEQFF. The CDR3, as DNA: TGCGCCAGCGGCAGGCTAGCGGGAGCTGATGAGCAGTTCTTC.

At least ten counts were recorded for this clonotype. This sequence joins TRBV5-1 and TRBJ2-1, with a weak D call TRBD1 (5 bases). The germline V gene has CDR1 SGHRS and CDR2 YFSETQ. With 0 bases removed from V and 5 bases from J, the gap between germline ends came to 12 bases. The CDR3 has 15 amino acids. CDR3 amino acids: CASSLDRQRHNEQFF. The CDR3 DNA is TGCGCCAGCAGCTTGGACAGGCAACGCCACAATGAGCAGTTCTTC.

This clonotype was observed a handful of times. The chain joins TRBV27 to TRBJ2-5, with 10 positions matching TRBD2. Germline V gene sequence: CDR1 MNHEY, CDR2 SMNVEV (reference sequence). The CDR3 length is 14 residues. Trimming at V came to 4 bases and at J to 5 bases, leaving 4 bases not matched to a gene. CDR3 sequence: CASSSPAGGETQYF. CDR3 sequence (DNA): TGTGCCAGCAGTTCGCCAGCGGGAGGGGAGACCCAGTACTTC.

The chain has TRBV9 and TRBJ1-1, with a possible D match to TRBD1 (5 bases). This CDR3 region has 14 residues. V shed 2 bases and J shed 3 bases, with 11 bases lying between them. Germline values: CDR1 SGDLS, CDR2 YYNGEE. The CDR3 spells CASSVGGTDTEAFF. The DNA of the CDR3 is TGTGCCAGCAGCGTCGGGGGGACGGACACTGAAGCTTTCTTT.

This clonotype was seen only a few times. V gene TRBV5-6 combines with J gene TRBJ2-6; 10 positions agree with TRBD2. The CDR3 extends over 18 amino acids. Germline V gene sequence: CDR1 SGHDT, CDR2 YYEEEE. The J segment lost 5 bases and the V segment lost 4 bases, leaving 12 bases of the junction unmatched. The CDR3: CASSQREGLIRRANVLTF. Here the CDR3 DNA reads TGTGCCAGCAGCCAGCGGGAGGGCCTAATTAGAAGGGCCAACGTCCTGACTTTC.

The chain links TRBV7-9 to TRBJ2-3; perhaps D is TRBD1 or TRBD2 (5 bases each). Trimming took off 5 bases at V and 2 bases at J, with 14 bases between the two ends. The CDR3 is made up of 15 amino acids. CDR1 is SEHNR, CDR2 FQNEAQ, per germline (reference sequence). CDR3 DNA sequence: TGTGCCAGCAGCGCCGTGGGGGACCACACAGATACGCAGTATTTT. Protein sequence: CASSAVGDHTDTQYF.

At least ten counts were recorded for this clonotype. This rearrangement joins TRBV29-1 to TRBJ2-1; 8 bases are a match to TRBD2. The CDR3 length is 16 residues. Germline lookup yields CDR1 SQVTM and CDR2 ANQGSEA. With 0 bases clipped from V and 3 bases from J, the junction kept 7 bases outside the gene matches. Here the CDR3 reads CSVEEATGGFYNEQFF. As DNA, the CDR3 is TGCAGCGTTGAAGAAGCAACGGGAGGGTTCTACAATGAGCAGTTCTTC.

The chain recombines TRBV5-1 with TRBJ1-1, with 7 bases identical to TRBD1. Germline V gives CDR1 SGHRS, CDR2 YFSETQ. Trimming at V came to 4 bases and at J to 3 bases, leaving 9 bases not matched to a gene. The CDR3 covers 15 residues. The CDR3 sequence: CASSHYRGLDTEAFF. CDR3 in DNA: TGCGCCAGCAGCCACTACAGGGGACTGGACACTGAAGCTTTCTTT.

The V and J genes are TRBV12-3 or TRBV12-4 and TRBJ2-1, with unresolved D. V was clipped by 3 bases and J by 5 bases, with 11 bases between them. This CDR3 has 14 amino acids. The CDR3 DNA reads TGTGCCAGCAGTTTCAGTGCGGTCCACAATGAGCAGTTCTTC. Its protein is CASSFSAVHNEQFF.

The CDR3 sequence is CASSLAMGNTEAFF. The CDR3 nucleotides are TGTGCCAGCAGCTTAGCGATGGGGAACACTGAAGCTTTCTTT. V and J are TRBV7-9 and TRBJ1-1; D is unclear. This CDR3 region has 14 residues. From germline, CDR1 is SEHNR and CDR2 FQNEAQ (reference sequence). The V end was cut by 0 bases, the J end by 1 base, with 6 bases between.

This clonotype has more than one count but fewer than ten. The chain links TRBV11-2 to TRBJ2-6; perhaps D is TRBD1 or TRBD2 (5 bases each). From germline, CDR1 is SGHAT and CDR2 FQNNGV. The V gene lost 5 bases and the J gene lost 0 bases, with 14 bases spanning the gap. CDR3 size: 17 residues. CDR3 in DNA: TGTGCCAGCAGCCTGAAGGCAGGGAGCTCTGGGGCCAACGTCCTGACTTTC. Translation gives CASSLKAGSSGANVLTF.

The J gene is TRBJ2-1, the V gene TRBV3-1; 7 bases agree with TRBD2. Unmatched junction bases numbered 10, after V lost 2 bases and J lost 3 bases. This CDR3 has 17 residues. Per germline, CDR1 LGHDT and CDR2 YNNKEL (reference sequence). CDR3 bases: TGTGCCAGCAGCCAAACCTACGAGACTAGCTTCTACAATGAGCAGTTCTTC. Its protein is CASSQTYETSFYNEQFF.

This chain uses TRBV2 with TRBJ2-2; 8 bases are a match to TRBD2. V gave up 2 bases and J gave up 3 bases; unmatched junction bases: 5. Germline CDR1 SNHLY, CDR2 FYNNEI. The CDR3 totals 16 residues. CDR3 nucleotides: TGTGCCAGCAGTGAACCCCAGCGGGGGTACACCGGGGAGCTGTTTTTT. Its translation is CASSEPQRGYTGELFF.